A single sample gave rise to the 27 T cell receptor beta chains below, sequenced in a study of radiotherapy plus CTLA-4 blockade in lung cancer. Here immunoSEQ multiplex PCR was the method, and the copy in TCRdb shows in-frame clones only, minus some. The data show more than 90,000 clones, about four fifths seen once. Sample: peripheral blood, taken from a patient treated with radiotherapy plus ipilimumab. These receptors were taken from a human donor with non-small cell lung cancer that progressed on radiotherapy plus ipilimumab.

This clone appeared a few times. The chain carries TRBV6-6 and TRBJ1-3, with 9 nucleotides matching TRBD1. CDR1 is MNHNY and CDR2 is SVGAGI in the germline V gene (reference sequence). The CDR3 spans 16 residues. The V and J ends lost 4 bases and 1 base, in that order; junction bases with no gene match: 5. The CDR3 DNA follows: TGTGCCAGCAGTTTTGGACAGGGGACTTCTGGAAACACCATATATTTT. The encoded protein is CASSFGQGTSGNTIYF.

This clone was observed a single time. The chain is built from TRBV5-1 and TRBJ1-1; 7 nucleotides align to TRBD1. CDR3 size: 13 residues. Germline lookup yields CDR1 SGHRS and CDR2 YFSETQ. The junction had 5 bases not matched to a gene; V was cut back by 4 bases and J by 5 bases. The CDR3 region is CASSVDRETEAFF. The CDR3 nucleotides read TGCGCCAGCAGCGTAGACAGGGAAACTGAAGCTTTCTTT.

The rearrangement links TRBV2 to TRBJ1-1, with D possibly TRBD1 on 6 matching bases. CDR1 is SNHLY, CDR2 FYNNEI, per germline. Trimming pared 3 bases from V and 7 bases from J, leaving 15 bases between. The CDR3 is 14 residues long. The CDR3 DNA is TGTGCCAGCAGTGATTGGGCGGGGGGCGGTGAAGCTTTCTTT. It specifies CASSDWAGGGEAFF.

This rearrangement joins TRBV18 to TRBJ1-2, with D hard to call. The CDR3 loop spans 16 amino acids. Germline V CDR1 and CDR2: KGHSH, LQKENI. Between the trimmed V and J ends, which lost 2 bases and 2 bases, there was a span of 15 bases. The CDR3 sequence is CASSPTDSTRNYGYTF. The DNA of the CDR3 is TGTGCCAGCTCACCAACGGACTCAACGAGAAACTATGGCTACACCTTC. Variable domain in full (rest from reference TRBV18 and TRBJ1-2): NAGVMQNPRHLVRRRGQEARLRCSPMKGHSHVYWYRQLPEEGLKFMVYLQKENIIDESGMPKERFSAEFPKEGPSILRIQQVVRGDSAAYFCASSPTDSTRNYGYTFGSGTRLTVV.

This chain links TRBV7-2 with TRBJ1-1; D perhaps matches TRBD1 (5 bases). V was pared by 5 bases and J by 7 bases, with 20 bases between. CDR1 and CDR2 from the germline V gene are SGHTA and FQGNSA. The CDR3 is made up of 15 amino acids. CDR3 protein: CASSTQAGTGLEAFF. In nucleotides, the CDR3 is TGTGCCAGCAGCACCCAGGCCGGGACGGGCCTTGAAGCTTTCTTT.

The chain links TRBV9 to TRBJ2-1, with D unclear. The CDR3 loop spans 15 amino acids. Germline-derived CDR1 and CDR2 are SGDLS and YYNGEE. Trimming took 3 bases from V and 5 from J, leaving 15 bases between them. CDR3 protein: CASSARWRTDNEQFF. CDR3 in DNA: TGTGCCAGCAGCGCACGATGGCGAACCGACAATGAGCAGTTCTTC.

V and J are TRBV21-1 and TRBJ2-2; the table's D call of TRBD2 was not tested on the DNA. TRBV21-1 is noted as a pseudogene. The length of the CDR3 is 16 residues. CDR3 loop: CASSKDTVTNTGELFF. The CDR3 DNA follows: TGTGCCAGCAGCAAAGATACGGTAACGAACACCGGGGAGCTGTTTTTT.

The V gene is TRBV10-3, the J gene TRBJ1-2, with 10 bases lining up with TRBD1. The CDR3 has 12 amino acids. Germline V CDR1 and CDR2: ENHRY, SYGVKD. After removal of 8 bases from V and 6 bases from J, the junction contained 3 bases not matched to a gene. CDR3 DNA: TGTGCCATCCATGACAGGGGGCATGGCTACACCTTC. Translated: CAIHDRGHGYTF.

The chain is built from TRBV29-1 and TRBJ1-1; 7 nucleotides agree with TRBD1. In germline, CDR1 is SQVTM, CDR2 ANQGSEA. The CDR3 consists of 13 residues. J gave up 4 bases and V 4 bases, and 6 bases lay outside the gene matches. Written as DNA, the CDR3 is TGCAGCGTTGCACAGGGGAGAGGCACTGAAGCTTTCTTT. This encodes CSVAQGRGTEAFF. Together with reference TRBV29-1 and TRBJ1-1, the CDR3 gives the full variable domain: SAVISQKPSRDICQRGTSLTIQCQVDSQVTMMFWYRQQPGQSLTLIATANQGSEATYESGFVIDKFPISRPNLTFSTLTVSNMSPEDSSIYLCSVAQGRGTEAFFGQGTRLTVV.

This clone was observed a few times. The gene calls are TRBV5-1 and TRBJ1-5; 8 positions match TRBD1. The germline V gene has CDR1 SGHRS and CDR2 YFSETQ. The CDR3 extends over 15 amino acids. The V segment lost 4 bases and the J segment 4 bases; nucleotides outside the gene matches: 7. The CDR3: CASSPFGQGNQPQHF. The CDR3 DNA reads TGCGCCAGCAGCCCCTTCGGACAGGGAAATCAGCCCCAGCATTTT.

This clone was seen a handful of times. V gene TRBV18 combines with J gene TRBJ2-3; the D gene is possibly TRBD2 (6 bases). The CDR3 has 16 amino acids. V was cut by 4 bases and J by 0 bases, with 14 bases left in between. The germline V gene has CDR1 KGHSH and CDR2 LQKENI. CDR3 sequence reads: CASSHGGYSSTDTQYF. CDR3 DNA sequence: TGTGCCAGCTCACACGGAGGGTATTCTAGCACAGATACGCAGTATTTT.

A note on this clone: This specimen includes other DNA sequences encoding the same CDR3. In DNA, the CDR3 is TGTGCCAGCAGCCCCCGGACTAGTGCGGATACGCAGTATTTT. This codes for CASSPRTSADTQYF. V and J are TRBV9 and TRBJ2-3; 7 nucleotides agree with TRBD2. V trimming: 4 bases; J trimming: 6 bases; junction bases outside the gene matches: 8. This CDR3 is 14 amino acids long. The germline CDR1 and CDR2 sequences are SGDLS and YYNGEE.

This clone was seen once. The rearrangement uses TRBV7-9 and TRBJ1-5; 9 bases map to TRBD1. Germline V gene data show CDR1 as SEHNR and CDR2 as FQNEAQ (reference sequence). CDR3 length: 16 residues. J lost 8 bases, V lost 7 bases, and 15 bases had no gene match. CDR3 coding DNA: TGTGCCAGCACGTCCACCGGGACAGGGATAAGCAAGCCCCAGCATTTT. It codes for CASTSTGTGISKPQHF.

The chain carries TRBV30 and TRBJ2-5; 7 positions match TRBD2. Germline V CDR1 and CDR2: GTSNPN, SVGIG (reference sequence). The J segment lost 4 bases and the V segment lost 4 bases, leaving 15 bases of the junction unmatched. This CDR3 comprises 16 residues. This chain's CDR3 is CAWTYNRGRRGETQYF. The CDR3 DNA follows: TGTGCCTGGACTTATAACCGCGGGAGAAGGGGAGAGACCCAGTACTTC.

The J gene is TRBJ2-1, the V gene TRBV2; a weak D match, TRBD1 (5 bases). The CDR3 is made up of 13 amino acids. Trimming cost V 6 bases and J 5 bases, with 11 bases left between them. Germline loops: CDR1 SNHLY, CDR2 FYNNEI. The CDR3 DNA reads TGTGCCAGCAGACATGACAGCAACAATGAGCAGTTCTTC. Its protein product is CASRHDSNNEQFF.

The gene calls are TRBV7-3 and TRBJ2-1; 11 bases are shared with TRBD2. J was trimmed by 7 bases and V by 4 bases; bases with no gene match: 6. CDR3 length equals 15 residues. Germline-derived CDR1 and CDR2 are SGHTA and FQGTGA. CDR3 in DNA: TGTGCCAGCAGCTCCATAGCGGGAGGGCCGAATGAGCAGTTCTTC. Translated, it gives CASSSIAGGPNEQFF.

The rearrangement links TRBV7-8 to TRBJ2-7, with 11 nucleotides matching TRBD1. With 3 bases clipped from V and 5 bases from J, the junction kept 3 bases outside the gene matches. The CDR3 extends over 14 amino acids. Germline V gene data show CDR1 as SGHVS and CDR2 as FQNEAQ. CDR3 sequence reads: CASSFGTGGDEQYV. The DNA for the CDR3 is TGTGCCAGCAGCTTCGGGACAGGGGGTGACGAGCAGTACGTC.

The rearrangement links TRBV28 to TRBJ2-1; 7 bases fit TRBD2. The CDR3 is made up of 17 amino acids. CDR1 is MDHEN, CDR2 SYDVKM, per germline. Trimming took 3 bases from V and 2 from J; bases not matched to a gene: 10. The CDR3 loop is CASSFSGKGGTYNEQFF. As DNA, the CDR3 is TGTGCCAGCAGTTTTTCGGGAAAGGGAGGGACCTACAATGAGCAGTTCTTC.

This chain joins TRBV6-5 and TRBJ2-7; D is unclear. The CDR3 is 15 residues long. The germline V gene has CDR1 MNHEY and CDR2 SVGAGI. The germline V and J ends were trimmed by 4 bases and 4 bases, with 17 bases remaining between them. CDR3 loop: CASSFSHPVGYEQYV. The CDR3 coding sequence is TGTGCCAGCAGTTTTTCACACCCGGTCGGGTACGAGCAGTACGTC.

CDR3 residues: CASSLGLAGMGNTQYF. The CDR3 bases are TGTGCCAGCAGCTTGGGACTAGCGGGAATGGGAAATACGCAGTATTTT. The chain employs TRBV5-6 and TRBJ2-3; 11 bases fit TRBD2. The V gene end was trimmed by 0 bases and the J gene end by 7 bases; junction bases not matched to a gene: 7. The CDR3 consists of 16 residues. CDR1 and CDR2 (germline): SGHDT, YYEEEE.

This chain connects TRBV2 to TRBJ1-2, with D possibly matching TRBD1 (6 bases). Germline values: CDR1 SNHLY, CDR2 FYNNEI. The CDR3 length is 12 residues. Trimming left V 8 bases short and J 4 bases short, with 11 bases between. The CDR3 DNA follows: TGTGCCAGCGGGGGGGGGCCCTATGGCTACACCTTC. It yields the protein CASGGGPYGYTF.

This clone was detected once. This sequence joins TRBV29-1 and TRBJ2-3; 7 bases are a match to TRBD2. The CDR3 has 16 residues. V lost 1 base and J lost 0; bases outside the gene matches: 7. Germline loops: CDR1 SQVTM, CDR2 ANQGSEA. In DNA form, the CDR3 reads TGCAGCGTTGAAGGATCGAGCGGGGCTAGCACAGATACGCAGTATTTT. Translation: CSVEGSSGASTDTQYF.

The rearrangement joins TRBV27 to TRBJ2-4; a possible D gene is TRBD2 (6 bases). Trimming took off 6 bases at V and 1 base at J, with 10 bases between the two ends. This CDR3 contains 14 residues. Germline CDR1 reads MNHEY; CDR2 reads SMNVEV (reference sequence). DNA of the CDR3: TGTGCCAGCAGCCTGGGGAGGGCCAAAAACATTCAGTACTTC. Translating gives CASSLGRAKNIQYF.

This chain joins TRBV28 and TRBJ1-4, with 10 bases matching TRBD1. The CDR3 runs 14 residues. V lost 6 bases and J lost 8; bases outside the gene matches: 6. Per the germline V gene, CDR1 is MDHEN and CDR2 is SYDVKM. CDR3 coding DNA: TGTGCCAGCAGCCCAGACAGGGGGCTCGAAAAACTGTTTTTT. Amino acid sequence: CASSPDRGLEKLFF.

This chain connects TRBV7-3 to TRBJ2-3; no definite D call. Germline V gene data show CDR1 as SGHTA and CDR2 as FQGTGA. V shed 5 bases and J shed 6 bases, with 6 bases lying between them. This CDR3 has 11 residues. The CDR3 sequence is CASSPRDTQYF. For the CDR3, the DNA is TGTGCCAGCAGCCCCCGGGATACGCAGTATTTT.

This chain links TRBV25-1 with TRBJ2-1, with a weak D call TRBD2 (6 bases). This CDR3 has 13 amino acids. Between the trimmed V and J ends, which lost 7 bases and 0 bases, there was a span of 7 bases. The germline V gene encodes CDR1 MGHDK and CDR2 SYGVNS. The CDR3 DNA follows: TGTGCCAGCATCGGGAGCTCCTACAATGAGCAGTTCTTC. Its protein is CASIGSSYNEQFF.

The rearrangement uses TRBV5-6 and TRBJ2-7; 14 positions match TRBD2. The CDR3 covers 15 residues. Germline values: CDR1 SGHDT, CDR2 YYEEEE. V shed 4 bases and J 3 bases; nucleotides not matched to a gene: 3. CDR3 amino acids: CASSPGLAGDYEQYF. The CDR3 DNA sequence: TGTGCCAGCAGCCCGGGACTAGCGGGAGACTACGAGCAGTACTTC.